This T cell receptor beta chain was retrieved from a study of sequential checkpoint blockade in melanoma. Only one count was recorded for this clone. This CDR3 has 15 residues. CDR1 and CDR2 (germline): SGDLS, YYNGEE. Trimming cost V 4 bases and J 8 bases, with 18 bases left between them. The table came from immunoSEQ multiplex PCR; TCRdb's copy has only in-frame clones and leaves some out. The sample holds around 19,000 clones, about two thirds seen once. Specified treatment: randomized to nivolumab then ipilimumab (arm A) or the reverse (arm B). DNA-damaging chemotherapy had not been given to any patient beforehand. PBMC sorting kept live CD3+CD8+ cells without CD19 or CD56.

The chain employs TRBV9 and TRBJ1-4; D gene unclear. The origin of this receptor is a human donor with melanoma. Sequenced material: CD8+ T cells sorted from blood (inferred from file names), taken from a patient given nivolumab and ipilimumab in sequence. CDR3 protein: CASSPEDSSVEKLFF. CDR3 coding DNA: TGTGCCAGCAGCCCGGAGGACTCCTCGGTCGAAAAACTGTTTTTT.